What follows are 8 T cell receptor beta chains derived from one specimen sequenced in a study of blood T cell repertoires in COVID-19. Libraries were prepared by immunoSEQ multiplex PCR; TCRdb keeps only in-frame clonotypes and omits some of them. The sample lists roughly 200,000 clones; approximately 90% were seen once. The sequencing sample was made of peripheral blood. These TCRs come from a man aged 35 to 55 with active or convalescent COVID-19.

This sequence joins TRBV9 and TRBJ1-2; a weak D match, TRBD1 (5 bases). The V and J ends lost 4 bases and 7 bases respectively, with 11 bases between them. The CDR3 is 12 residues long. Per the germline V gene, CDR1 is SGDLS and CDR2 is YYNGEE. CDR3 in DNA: TGTGCCAGCAGCCCCCTCGGGGGTGGCTACACCTTC. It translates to CASSPLGGGYTF.

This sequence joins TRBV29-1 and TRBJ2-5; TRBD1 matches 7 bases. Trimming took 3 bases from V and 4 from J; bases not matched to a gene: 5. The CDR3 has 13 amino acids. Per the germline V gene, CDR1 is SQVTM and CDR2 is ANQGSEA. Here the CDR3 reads CSVDRRQGETQYF. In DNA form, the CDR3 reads TGCAGCGTTGACAGGAGACAGGGAGAGACCCAGTACTTC.

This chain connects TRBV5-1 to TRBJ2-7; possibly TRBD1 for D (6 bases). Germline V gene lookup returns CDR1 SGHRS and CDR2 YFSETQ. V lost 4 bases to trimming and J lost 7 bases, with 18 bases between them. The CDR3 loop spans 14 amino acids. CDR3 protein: CASSPIEVGAEQYF. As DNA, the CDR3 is TGCGCCAGCAGCCCGATCGAGGTGGGGGCAGAGCAGTACTTC.

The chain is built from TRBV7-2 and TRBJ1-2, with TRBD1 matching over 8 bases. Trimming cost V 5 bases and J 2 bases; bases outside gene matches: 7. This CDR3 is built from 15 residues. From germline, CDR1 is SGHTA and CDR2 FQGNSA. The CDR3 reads CASSPRTGTNYGYTF. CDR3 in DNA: TGTGCCAGCAGCCCTCGGACAGGGACGAACTATGGCTACACCTTC.

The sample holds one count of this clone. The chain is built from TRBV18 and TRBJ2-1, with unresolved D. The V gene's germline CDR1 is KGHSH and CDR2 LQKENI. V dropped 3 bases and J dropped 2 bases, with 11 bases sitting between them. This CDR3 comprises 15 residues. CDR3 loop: CASSPLEVTYNEQFF. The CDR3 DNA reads TGTGCCAGCTCACCGTTAGAGGTTACCTACAATGAGCAGTTCTTC.

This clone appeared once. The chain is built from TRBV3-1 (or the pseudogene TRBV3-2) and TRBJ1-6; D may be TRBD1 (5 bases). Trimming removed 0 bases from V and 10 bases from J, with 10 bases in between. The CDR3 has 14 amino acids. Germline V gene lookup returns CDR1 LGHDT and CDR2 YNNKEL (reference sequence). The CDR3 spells CASSQDQGSSPLHF. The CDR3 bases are TGTGCCAGCAGCCAAGACCAGGGATCCTCACCCCTCCACTTT.

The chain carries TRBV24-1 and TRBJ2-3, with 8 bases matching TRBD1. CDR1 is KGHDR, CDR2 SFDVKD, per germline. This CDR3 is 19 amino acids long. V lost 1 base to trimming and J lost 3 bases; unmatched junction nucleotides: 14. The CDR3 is CATSDFRDRQQGITDTQYF. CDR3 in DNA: TGTGCCACCAGTGATTTCAGGGACAGGCAACAAGGGATAACAGATACGCAGTATTTT.

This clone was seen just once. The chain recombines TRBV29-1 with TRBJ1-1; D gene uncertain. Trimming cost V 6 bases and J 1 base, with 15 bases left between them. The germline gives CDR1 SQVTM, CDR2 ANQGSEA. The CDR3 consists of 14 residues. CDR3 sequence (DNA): TGCAGCGTCGCGTACACAGTTACGAACACTGAAGCTTTCTTT. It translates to CSVAYTVTNTEAFF.